The present T cell receptor beta chain was sequenced within a study of monozygotic twins with inflammatory bowel disease. The CDR3 consists of 15 residues. TCRdb reprocessed the 5' RACE reads; each CDR3 protein has one entry and no DNA is given. The sample has under 350,000 distinct CDR3 sequences. The sequenced sample was blood. The receptor was isolated from a human donor with ulcerative colitis or Crohn's disease, or a healthy co-twin of an affected twin (not recorded which). This sequence joins TRBV12-3 or TRBV12-4 and TRBJ2-3. This chain's CDR3 is CASSSVHNIGDTQYF.